The rows below give T cell receptor beta chains drawn from one sample of a study of patients and donors after allogeneic stem cell transplantation. TCRdb re-analysed the RT-PCR reads in MiXCR, keeping a single row per CDR3 protein. The sample shows about 210,000 distinct CDR3 sequences, around two fifths of them seen only once. Sequenced input: blood, either unsorted or a sorted T cell fraction (not recorded which). These receptors all come from a human donor who was either an allogeneic HSCT recipient or a stem cell or donor lymphocyte infusion donor (not recorded which). It is not recorded whose cells these are; they may come from a transplant donor. The CDR3 runs from the conserved cysteine through the conserved F or W. The D gene is left open where the match is weak. The size entry is marked missing in some rows and otherwise reads once, few, many or a size class.

J gene	clone size	V gene	D gene	CDR3 DNA	CDR3 protein
TRBJ2-7	-	TRBV4-2	-	TGTGCCAGCAGCCGGGGGTCCGGGAACGAGCAGTACTTC	CASSRGSGNEQYF
TRBJ2-7	-	TRBV28	-	TGTGCCAGCAGTTCCCCGGGACGACCGGATGAGCAGTACTTC	CASSSPGRPDEQYF
TRBJ2-7	-	TRBV4-2	-	TGTGCCAGCAGCCAAGAAGGCCCCGGCTCCGCGAGCTCCTACGAGCAGTACTTC	CASSQEGPGSASSYEQYF
TRBJ2-7	few	TRBV10-3	-	TGTGCCATCAGTGAGTGGGGGGTTTGCTACGAGCAGTACTTC	CAISEWGVCYEQYF
TRBJ1-1	-	TRBV9	TRBD1	TGTGCCAGCAGCGTAGGGGCAGGGGGTTTGGGTAGAGCTTTCTTT	CASSVGAGGLGRAFF
TRBJ2-3	-	TRBV27	-	TGTGCCAGCGGACAGTATAGCACAGATACGCAGTATTTT	CASGQYSTDTQYF
TRBJ1-5	-	TRBV5-5	-	TGTGCCAGCAGCTTGGCCGAGATGAGGGTAAGGAATCAGCCCCAGCATTTT	CASSLAEMRVRNQPQHF
TRBJ1-5	many	TRBV20-1	-	TGCAGTGCTAGAGGCGGAGGGGCCCAATTCAATCAGCCCCAGCATTTT	CSARGGGAQFNQPQHF
TRBJ1-5	-	TRBV30	TRBD1	TGTGCCTGGAGTAAGGGGGCGAGCAATCAGCCCCAGCATTTT	CAWSKGASNQPQHF
TRBJ1-1	few	TRBV25-1	-	TGTGCCAGCAGTGCCCTCAGGGGCGCTGAAGCTTTCTTT	CASSALRGAEAFF
TRBJ2-1	few	TRBV7-8	-	TGTGCCAGCAGCTTAGCGGAGACAAAGCCTAAGCAGTTCTTC	CASSLAETKPKQFF
TRBJ2-3	few	TRBV20-1	-	TGCAGTGCTAGAGTTAGCCAACATACGCAGTATTTT	CSARVSQHTQYF
TRBJ1-2	few	TRBV29-1	TRBD1	TGCAGCGTTGCGACAGGGGCGGATGGCTACACCTTC	CSVATGADGYTF
TRBJ1-4	-	TRBV7-9	-	TGTGCCAGCAGCTTAGGGGGCGCAAAGGATTCCGGAAAACTGTTTTTT	CASSLGGAKDSGKLFF
TRBJ1-2	-	TRBV24-1	TRBD1	TGTGCCACCAGTGATTGGAAGGGGGCGCGTAATGGCTACACCTTC	CATSDWKGARNGYTF
TRBJ2-2	once	TRBV10-3	TRBD1	TGTGCCATCAGTGACCCCGGACAGGGAGGCACCGGGGAGCTGTTTTTT	CAISDPGQGGTGELFF
TRBJ2-7	-	TRBV4-3	-	TGCGCCAGCAGCCAAGATACGAGGAGGGGGACAGCCGCTGTTGGCGAGCAGTACTTC	CASSQDTRRGTAAVGEQYF
TRBJ2-1	-	TRBV5-1	-	TGCGCCAGCAGCAAAACCCAGGTCAATGAGCAGTTCTTC	CASSKTQVNEQFF
TRBJ2-3	-	TRBV7-6	-	TGTGCCAGCTCCGTCAGGGGTGGGCGGCCCACAGATACGCAGTATTTT	CASSVRGGRPTDTQYF
TRBJ1-2	-	TRBV10-3	TRBD1	TGTGCCATCAGTGGGGACAGGGTAGTCGATGGCTACACCTTC	CAISGDRVVDGYTF
TRBJ2-2	-	TRBV27	-	TGTGCCAGCAGTTTAATCTGGTTGAACACCGGGGAGCTGTTTTTT	CASSLIWLNTGELFF
TRBJ1-2	-	TRBV29-1	-	TGCAGCGTCGCAGGTCCGGGGGGCGAGGACTATGGCTACACCTTC	CSVAGPGGEDYGYTF